A selection of T cell receptor beta chains follows, all from one sample in a study of blood T cell repertoires in COVID-19. Method: immunoSEQ multiplex PCR; TCRdb's copy keeps in-frame clones and lacks some. The sample yields approximately 400,000 clones, roughly 86% seen once. Input material: peripheral blood. These receptors all come from a human donor with acute or convalescent COVID-19. The donor label of this sample is uncertain. The CDR3 runs from the conserved cysteine through the conserved F or W. A D gene is named only where the DNA matches it firmly. Some rows mark clone size as missing; the rest say once, few, many or name a class of expanded clone.

J gene: TRBJ2-5; clone size: many; D gene: TRBD1; V gene: TRBV5-6; CDR3 DNA: TGTGCCAGCAGCCCGACAGGGGCGAGGAGTCGGTACTTC; CDR3 protein: CASSPTGARSRYF
J gene: TRBJ1-5; clone size: once; D gene: -; V gene: TRBV7-8; CDR3 DNA: TGTGCCAGCAGCTTAGTTGCGGGAATCAATCAGCCCCAGCATTTT; CDR3 protein: CASSLVAGINQPQHF
J gene: TRBJ2-1; clone size: -; D gene: TRBD2; V gene: TRBV4-2; CDR3 DNA: TGTGCCAGCAGCCAGGGGACTACTAACTACAATGAGCAGTTCTTC; CDR3 protein: CASSQGTTNYNEQFF
J gene: TRBJ2-3; clone size: few; D gene: -; V gene: TRBV25-1; CDR3 DNA: TGTGCCAGCAGTGATGGAATTGGGACACGCACTGGGGATACGCAGTATTTT; CDR3 protein: CASSDGIGTRTGDTQYF
J gene: TRBJ1-4; clone size: -; D gene: -; V gene: TRBV28; CDR3 DNA: TGTGCCAGCAGCAGGACTCGGGGTGAAAAACTGTTTTTT; CDR3 protein: CASSRTRGEKLFF
J gene: TRBJ1-4; clone size: -; D gene: -; V gene: TRBV25-1; CDR3 DNA: TGTGCCAGCAGTTCTCAGAGGGGGACGAGAAATGAAAAACTGTTTTTT; CDR3 protein: CASSSQRGTRNEKLFF
J gene: TRBJ2-4; clone size: -; D gene: TRBD2; V gene: TRBV28; CDR3 DNA: TGTGCCAGCAGTCTTGGGGGGGGAAACATTCAGTACTTC; CDR3 protein: CASSLGGGNIQYF
J gene: TRBJ2-7; clone size: -; D gene: TRBD1; V gene: TRBV6-5; CDR3 DNA: TGTGCCAGCAGTTACTCTGGACAGGGGGCTTACGAGCAGTACTTC; CDR3 protein: CASSYSGQGAYEQYF
J gene: TRBJ1-4; clone size: -; D gene: -; V gene: TRBV15; CDR3 DNA: TGTGCCACCAGCAGATTTCGGACTGCGGATGAAAAACTGTTTTTT; CDR3 protein: CATSRFRTADEKLFF
J gene: TRBJ2-1; clone size: -; D gene: TRBD2; V gene: TRBV29-1; CDR3 DNA: TGCAGCGTGATGGGACTAGCGGAGAGCTCCTACAATGAGCAGTTCTTC; CDR3 protein: CSVMGLAESSYNEQFF
J gene: TRBJ1-1; clone size: -; D gene: -; V gene: TRBV11-2; CDR3 DNA: TGTGCCAGCAGTTGGGCAGGCGGGGAAGCTTTCTTT; CDR3 protein: CASSWAGGEAFF
J gene: TRBJ2-2; clone size: -; D gene: -; V gene: TRBV5-1; CDR3 DNA: TGCGCCAGCAGCTTGGATAGCGGAAACACCGGGGAGCTGTTTTTT; CDR3 protein: CASSLDSGNTGELFF
J gene: TRBJ2-1; clone size: -; D gene: TRBD2; V gene: TRBV10-3; CDR3 DNA: TGTGCCATCAGTCTATCCGGGACTAGCGGGGGGAACGCCTTCTACAATGAGCAGTTCTTC; CDR3 protein: CAISLSGTSGGNAFYNEQFF
J gene: TRBJ2-5; clone size: -; D gene: -; V gene: TRBV6-5; CDR3 DNA: TGTGCCAGCAGTTACTCACCCCCCGCGGGGACCCAGTACTTC; CDR3 protein: CASSYSPPAGTQYF
J gene: TRBJ1-1; clone size: -; D gene: -; V gene: TRBV6-5; CDR3 DNA: TGTGCCAGCAGTTACTCCCCCAGGTCTGGGACTGAAGCTTTCTTT; CDR3 protein: CASSYSPRSGTEAFF
J gene: TRBJ2-2; clone size: -; D gene: TRBD1; V gene: TRBV7-8; CDR3 DNA: TGTGCCAGCAGGCGATTACCAGGGGGCGCTTTAGTTGGGGAGCTGTTTTTT; CDR3 protein: CASRRLPGGALVGELFF
J gene: TRBJ2-1; clone size: once; D gene: -; V gene: TRBV9; CDR3 DNA: TGTGCCAGCAGCGCCGCTAGCTCCTCCTACAATGAGCAGTTCTTC; CDR3 protein: CASSAASSSYNEQFF
J gene: TRBJ2-2; clone size: many; D gene: TRBD2; V gene: TRBV6-2/TRBV6-3; CDR3 DNA: TGTGCCAGCAGTTATCTAGCGGCAAACACCGGGGAGCTGTTTTTT; CDR3 protein: CASSYLAANTGELFF
J gene: TRBJ2-5; clone size: -; D gene: TRBD2; V gene: TRBV19; CDR3 DNA: TGTGCCAGTAGTTCTAGCGGGAGTAAAGAGACCCAGTACTTC; CDR3 protein: CASSSSGSKETQYF
J gene: TRBJ1-1; clone size: -; D gene: -; V gene: TRBV19; CDR3 DNA: TGTGCCAGTAGTCTAACGAGGATCTGGAACACTGAAGCTTTCTTT; CDR3 protein: CASSLTRIWNTEAFF
J gene: TRBJ1-2; clone size: -; D gene: TRBD1; V gene: TRBV28; CDR3 DNA: TGTGCCAGCAGTTCCTATGGGACAGGGAGAGGCTACACCTTC; CDR3 protein: CASSSYGTGRGYTF
J gene: TRBJ1-2; clone size: -; D gene: TRBD1; V gene: TRBV5-4; CDR3 DNA: TGTGCCAGCAGCTCCCGGGACAGGGTGCTCTATGGCTACACCTTC; CDR3 protein: CASSSRDRVLYGYTF
J gene: TRBJ1-1; clone size: -; D gene: -; V gene: TRBV5-1; CDR3 DNA: TGCGCCAGCAACCGGGAGGGGAACACTGAAGCTTTCTTT; CDR3 protein: CASNREGNTEAFF
J gene: TRBJ2-7; clone size: -; D gene: TRBD2; V gene: TRBV4-2; CDR3 DNA: TGTGCCAGCAGCCAAGGGGCTAGCGGGAGCTACGAGCAGTACTTC; CDR3 protein: CASSQGASGSYEQYF
J gene: TRBJ2-2; clone size: -; D gene: -; V gene: TRBV2; CDR3 DNA: TGTGCCAGTCGGACAGCTAGCACCGGGGAGCTGTTTTTT; CDR3 protein: CASRTASTGELFF
J gene: TRBJ1-1; clone size: -; D gene: -; V gene: TRBV7-8; CDR3 DNA: TGTGCCAGCAGCTTAGCTGCGAATAGGAGAACTGAAGCTTTCTTT; CDR3 protein: CASSLAANRRTEAFF
J gene: TRBJ1-1; clone size: once; D gene: -; V gene: TRBV11-2; CDR3 DNA: TGTGCCAGCAGCTTTTCTTGGGCCACTGAAGCTTTCTTT; CDR3 protein: CASSFSWATEAFF
J gene: TRBJ2-7; clone size: few; D gene: -; V gene: TRBV11-2; CDR3 DNA: TGTGCCAGCAGACACAACCTCTACGAGCAGTACTTC; CDR3 protein: CASRHNLYEQYF
J gene: TRBJ2-7; clone size: -; D gene: TRBD2; V gene: TRBV6-1; CDR3 DNA: TGTGCCAGCAGTGACCCTCAGGGAGGGATTTTCCACGAGCAGTACTTC; CDR3 protein: CASSDPQGGIFHEQYF
J gene: TRBJ1-1; clone size: -; D gene: -; V gene: TRBV6-2/TRBV6-3; CDR3 DNA: TGTGCCAGCAGTTACCGTCTCGGGAAGAACACTGAAGCTTTCTTT; CDR3 protein: CASSYRLGKNTEAFF
J gene: TRBJ2-5; clone size: -; D gene: TRBD1; V gene: TRBV24-1; CDR3 DNA: TGTGCCACCAGTGATCATGCAGGGGGAAGGGAGACCCAGTACTTC; CDR3 protein: CATSDHAGGRETQYF
J gene: TRBJ2-2; clone size: -; D gene: -; V gene: TRBV5-1; CDR3 DNA: TGCGCCAGCAGCTTGGCCCAGGGTAGGAGCACCGGGGAGCTGTTTTTT; CDR3 protein: CASSLAQGRSTGELFF
J gene: TRBJ2-3; clone size: -; D gene: -; V gene: TRBV2; CDR3 DNA: TGTGCCAGCAGGGGTACAGTGACAGATACGCAGTATTTT; CDR3 protein: CASRGTVTDTQYF